Shown below are 26 T cell receptor beta chains from a single sample sequenced in a study of beta chain features in type 1 diabetes. Every bit of the isolated RNA underwent reverse transcription, so sequencing read expressed TCRB transcripts. Method: immunoSEQ multiplex PCR; TCRdb's copy keeps in-frame clones and lacks some. The table has 450,000 to 600,000 clones, roughly 31% seen once. Specimen: naive CD4+ T cells from blood. The receptors originated from a man younger than 35 in good health.

The CDR3 sequence is CASSWPGVPDEAFF. CDR3 bases: TGTGCCAGCAGCTGGCCAGGAGTCCCCGATGAAGCTTTCTTT. The V call is TRBV7-9, the J call TRBJ1-1; no clear D. This CDR3 is built from 14 residues. V dropped 4 bases and J dropped 7 bases, with 16 bases sitting between them. The germline V gene encodes CDR1 SEHNR and CDR2 FQNEAQ (reference sequence).

A few counts support this clone. The gene calls are TRBV5-4 and TRBJ2-3, with D possibly matching TRBD1 (7 bases). Germline V gene lookup returns CDR1 SGHNT and CDR2 YYREEE (reference sequence). CDR3 size: 16 residues. Deletions cut 0 bases from V and 0 bases from J, with 11 bases between. CDR3 coding DNA: TGTGCCAGCAGCTTGGGCGGGACAGTTAGCACAGATACGCAGTATTTT. It specifies CASSLGGTVSTDTQYF.

This CDR3 reads CASSWSDISFTDTQYF. The CDR3 DNA reads as TGTGCCAGCAGCTGGTCGGACATTAGCTTCACAGATACGCAGTATTTT. This rearrangement joins TRBV7-2 to TRBJ2-3; D is perhaps TRBD1 (5 bases). Germline V lookup: CDR1 SGHTA, CDR2 FQGNSA. The CDR3 consists of 16 residues. Trimming cost V 4 bases and J 2 bases, with 16 bases left between them.

CDR3 coding DNA: TGTGCCAGCAGCGTTTTACCGGGACTCTTAACCGGGGAGCTGTTTTTT. It encodes CASSVLPGLLTGELFF. The chain links TRBV25-1 to TRBJ2-2, with D possibly matching TRBD2 (6 bases). V lost 6 bases, J lost 5 bases, and 19 bases lay in between. This CDR3 region has 16 residues. Germline-derived CDR1 and CDR2 are MGHDK and SYGVNS.

The V and J genes are TRBV7-2 and TRBJ2-5; 11 bases agree with TRBD2. V shed 2 bases and J 5 bases; nucleotides not matched to a gene: 4. CDR1 is SGHTA, CDR2 FQGNSA, per germline. The CDR3 runs 15 residues. The CDR3 protein is CASSLSTSGSETQYF. DNA for the CDR3: TGTGCCAGCAGCTTATCAACTAGCGGGAGCGAGACCCAGTACTTC.

The chain joins TRBV30 to TRBJ2-7; 9 nucleotides line up with TRBD1. From germline, CDR1 is GTSNPN and CDR2 SVGIG (reference sequence). The CDR3 runs to 14 residues. V dropped 0 bases and J dropped 5; count of bases not matched to a gene: 5. CDR3 region: CAWSVQGAQNEQYF. CDR3 in DNA: TGTGCCTGGAGTGTACAGGGGGCACAGAACGAGCAGTACTTC.

About this clone itself: Other DNA sequences from this sample encode an identical CDR3 as well. The genes are TRBV29-1 and TRBJ2-3; D is undetermined. This CDR3 region has 15 residues. The V end was cut by 6 bases, the J end by 2 bases, with 18 bases between. The V gene's germline CDR1 is SQVTM and CDR2 ANQGSEA. CDR3 in amino acids: CSVLYLGPSTDTQYF. DNA for the CDR3: TGCAGCGTGTTATACCTGGGCCCGTCCACAGATACGCAGTATTTT.

This clone has just a few counts. This CDR3 is CAISESRLAGAHEQYF. The DNA for the CDR3 is TGTGCCATCAGTGAGTCGAGGCTAGCGGGAGCTCACGAGCAGTACTTC. The chain carries TRBV10-3 and TRBJ2-7, with 10 bases lining up with TRBD2. Germline V CDR1 and CDR2: ENHRY, SYGVKD. This CDR3 contains 16 residues. The V gene end was trimmed by 0 bases and the J gene end by 5 bases; junction bases not matched to a gene: 7.

This clone was seen only a few times. The chain employs TRBV7-3 and TRBJ2-1; 9 bases line up with TRBD2. V was pared by 5 bases and J by 4 bases, with 12 bases of the junction left unmatched. The CDR3 length is 17 residues. Germline V CDR1 and CDR2: SGHTA, FQGTGA. CDR3 in DNA: TGTGCCAGCAGCCCGAATTCCGGGACTAGCCGTTACAATGAGCAGTTCTTC. Translating it yields CASSPNSGTSRYNEQFF.

For this clone: Other DNA sequences in the sample encode the same CDR3. The chain employs TRBV7-9 and TRBJ2-5; the D is unclear. The CDR3 contains 11 residues. V dropped 5 bases and J dropped 5 bases, with 6 bases sitting between them. Looked up from germline, CDR1 is SEHNR and CDR2 is FQNEAQ (reference sequence). The CDR3 DNA follows: TGTGCCAGCAGCCCCGCGGAGACCCAGTACTTC. Its protein is CASSPAETQYF.

This clone was seen a few times. V usage is TRBV15 and J usage is TRBJ2-7, with TRBD2 identical over 9 bases. CDR1 is LNHNV and CDR2 is YYDKDF in the germline V gene (reference sequence). The CDR3 runs 15 residues. V was clipped by 0 bases and J by 4 bases; unmatched bases: 4. CDR3 residues: CATSRDGLAQYEQYF. The DNA for the CDR3 is TGTGCCACCAGCAGAGACGGACTAGCGCAATACGAGCAGTACTTC. The variable domain in full, with the rest retrieved from reference TRBV15 and TRBJ2-7, is DAMVIQNPRYQVTQFGKPVTLSCSQTLNHNVMYWYQQKSSQAPKLLFHYYDKDFNNEADTPDNFQSRRPNTSFCFLDIRSPGLGDTAMYLCATSRDGLAQYEQYFGPGTRLTVT.

The chain recombines TRBV5-1 with TRBJ2-7; TRBD1 agrees at 7 bases. Germline CDR1 reads SGHRS; CDR2 reads YFSETQ. V shed 0 bases and J 12 bases; nucleotides not matched to a gene: 3. The CDR3 has 11 residues. The CDR3 coding sequence is TGCGCCAGCAGCTTGGAGGGGGCCCCGTACTTC. Translated: CASSLEGAPYF.

The CDR3 DNA sequence: TGTGCCAGCAGCGTAGAAACCGGGAGGGCTGCGGAGACCCAGTACTTC. Amino acids: CASSVETGRAAETQYF. This chain joins TRBV9 and TRBJ2-5; 8 bases fit TRBD2. The germline CDR1 and CDR2 sequences are SGDLS and YYNGEE. The CDR3 length is 16 residues. The trim removed 0 bases at V and 5 bases at J, leaving 9 bases unmatched. The full variable domain, its missing parts supplied by reference TRBV9 and TRBJ2-5, is DSGVTQTPKHLITATGQRVTLRCSPRSGDLSVYWYQQSLDQGLQFLIQYYNGEERAKGNILERFSAQQFPDLHSELNLSSLELGDSALYFCASSVETGRAAETQYFGPGTRLLVL.

V and J are TRBV2 and TRBJ2-7, with D hard to call. This CDR3 contains 10 residues. The germline V gene has CDR1 SNHLY and CDR2 FYNNEI. Between the trimmed V and J ends, which lost 3 bases and 10 bases, there was a span of 7 bases. The chain's CDR3 is CASSDTRQYF. Written as DNA, the CDR3 is TGTGCCAGCAGTGACACACGCCAGTACTTC.

About this clone: Other DNA sequences from this sample encode an identical CDR3 as well. This sequence joins TRBV30 and TRBJ2-7; D not certain. Looked up from germline, CDR1 is GTSNPN and CDR2 is SVGIG (reference sequence). V was pared by 4 bases and J by 3 bases, with 7 bases between. There are 11 residues in the CDR3. The CDR3 nucleotides are TGTGCCTGGACTAGTGGCTACGAGCAGTACTTC. This codes for CAWTSGYEQYF.

CDR3 protein: CASSQRSGSAYEQYF. The CDR3 nucleotides are TGTGCCAGCAGCCAACGTAGCGGGAGCGCCTACGAGCAGTACTTC. V is TRBV4-2 and J is TRBJ2-7, with 9 bases that match TRBD2. V lost 2 bases and J lost 2; bases outside the gene matches: 4. The germline V gene has CDR1 LGHNA and CDR2 YNFKEQ. There are 15 residues in the CDR3.

The rearrangement links TRBV29-1 to TRBJ2-7, with 8 bases lining up with TRBD1. The CDR3 loop spans 13 amino acids. V trimming: 6 bases; J trimming: 0 bases; junction bases outside the gene matches: 4. Per germline, CDR1 SQVTM and CDR2 ANQGSEA. For the CDR3, the DNA is TGCAGCGTGAGGGGGACAGGCTCCTACGAGCAGTACTTC. It translates to CSVRGTGSYEQYF.

The genes are TRBV18 and TRBJ2-3, with 8 bases fitting TRBD2. V lost 2 bases to trimming and J lost 3 bases; unmatched junction nucleotides: 7. Germline CDR1 is KGHSH and CDR2 is LQKENI. The CDR3 extends over 16 amino acids. In nucleotides, the CDR3 is TGTGCCAGCTCACCAACCGGGAGGGCCTTGACAGATACGCAGTATTTT. Its translation: CASSPTGRALTDTQYF.

As for this clone: Other DNA sequences in this specimen translate into the identical CDR3. The chain joins TRBV29-1 to TRBJ2-5; D might be TRBD1 or TRBD2, each matching 5 bases. This CDR3 is built from 11 residues. Germline lookup yields CDR1 SQVTM and CDR2 ANQGSEA. Trimming shortened V by 1 base and J by 5 bases, and 5 bases separated the two germline ends. The CDR3 here is CSVEGGETQYF. The CDR3 DNA reads as TGCAGCGTTGAAGGGGGGGAGACCCAGTACTTC.

This rearrangement joins TRBV28 to TRBJ2-7; unclear D gene. The germline V gene has CDR1 MDHEN and CDR2 SYDVKM. The CDR3 has 12 amino acids. The germline V and J ends were trimmed by 9 bases and 0 bases, with 9 bases remaining between them. For the CDR3, the DNA is TGTGCCAGTACCATAGGCTCCTACGAGCAGTACTTC. Amino acids: CASTIGSYEQYF.

The J gene is TRBJ2-7, the V gene TRBV29-1; no clear D. CDR1 and CDR2 (germline): SQVTM, ANQGSEA. This CDR3 has 13 amino acids. Trimming left V 7 bases short and J 0 bases short, with 13 bases between. CDR3 protein: CSAVDMNSYEQYF. Here the CDR3 DNA reads TGCAGCGCCGTAGACATGAACTCCTACGAGCAGTACTTC.

In this sample, this clone turned up a few times. This sequence joins TRBV15 and TRBJ2-5; D is undetermined. The CDR3 sequence is 14 residues long. The V end was cut by 0 bases, the J end by 9 bases, with 14 bases between. The germline V gene encodes CDR1 LNHNV and CDR2 YYDKDF (reference sequence). CDR3 region: CATSRDGNALAQYF. In DNA form, the CDR3 reads TGTGCCACCAGCAGAGATGGTAATGCCTTGGCCCAGTACTTC.

In DNA, the CDR3 is TGTGCCAGCAGTCCCGTGGGGGCGGGACGGGCAGATACGCAGTATTTT. Translated: CASSPVGAGRADTQYF. The chain couples TRBV6-6 to TRBJ2-3; D is possibly TRBD1 or TRBD2 (6 bases each). Trimming took off 5 bases at V and 4 bases at J, with 19 bases between the two ends. The CDR3 consists of 16 residues. Germline V gives CDR1 MNHNY, CDR2 SVGAGI (reference sequence).

This chain connects TRBV28 to TRBJ2-7; D gene unclear. CDR1 is MDHEN, CDR2 SYDVKM, per germline. Deletions cut 3 bases from V and 7 bases from J, with 10 bases between. The CDR3 runs 12 residues. The DNA for the CDR3 is TGTGCCAGCAGTTTGCCAGTGGCGGAGCAGTACTTC. As protein: CASSLPVAEQYF.

Turning to this clone: This sample includes further DNA sequences coding for the same CDR3. The CDR3 coding sequence is TGTGCCAGCTCACCGCCCGCCACCGGGGAGCTGTTTTTT. This sequence encodes CASSPPATGELFF. The gene calls are TRBV18 and TRBJ2-2; D unresolved. V was shortened by 3 bases and J by 4 bases, with 6 bases between the two germline ends. The CDR3 has 13 residues. The V gene's germline CDR1 is KGHSH and CDR2 LQKENI.

The chain uses TRBV6-5 and TRBJ2-7; TRBD1 or TRBD2 may be the D gene (6 bases each). CDR3 length: 14 residues. Between the trimmed V and J ends, which lost 5 bases and 6 bases, there was a span of 17 bases. Germline V gives CDR1 MNHEY, CDR2 SVGAGI. DNA of the CDR3: TGTGCCAGCAGTCACCGGGGGCCCCCGTCCGAGCAGTACTTC. Amino acids: CASSHRGPPSEQYF.